The source of this TCR beta chain is a study of PD-L1 blockade in urothelial cancer. Study context: Blood was tested 3 weeks (second dose) and 6 weeks into treatment.

This table comes from immunoSEQ multiplex PCR, and its TCRdb copy is limited to in-frame clones, with some not included. The sample has some 48,000 clones, more than 75% seen once. V shed 4 bases, J shed 4 bases, and the junction held 16 bases outside the gene matches. The CDR3 spans 17 residues. CDR1 and CDR2 (germline): SQVTM, ANQGSEA. Time point in this sample: peripheral blood 6 weeks after treatment start. The patients had locally advanced or metastatic urothelial carcinoma. The starting material was PBMCs, obtained around atezolizumab (anti-PD-L1) treatment. This TCR was sampled from a man between 60 and 75 years old with urothelial cancer. This chain joins TRBV29-1 and TRBJ2-3; 8 bases fit TRBD2. The CDR3 sequence is CSVVGLVSRERPDTQYF. The CDR3 DNA reads as TGCAGCGTTGTGGGACTAGTCTCTAGGGAACGACCAGATACGCAGTATTTT.